This T cell receptor (beta chain) was profiled in a study of T cells in Graves' hyperthyroidism and ophthalmopathy. TCR beta CDR3 regions were amplified from RNA transcripts. TCR CDR3 underwent first-round RT-PCR with the HTBI primer set. TCRdb passed the multiplex PCR reads through MiXCR, listing each CDR3 protein once. Of roughly 570,000 distinct CDR3 sequences listed, around 42% were seen once; the top ten hold about 8%. This clonotype appeared many times. The specimen was peripheral blood or thyroid tissue (not recorded which). This clonotype was obtained from a woman aged 18-29 years with Graves' hyperthyroidism.

The CDR3 is CASSPRTDGYTF. The CDR3 DNA follows: TGTGCCAGCAGCCCGCGGACGGATGGCTACACCTTC. This rearrangement joins TRBV5-5 to TRBJ1-2; no firm D call. Germline V gene sequence: CDR1 SGHKS, CDR2 YYEKEE (reference sequence). This CDR3 has 12 residues. V gave up 4 bases and J gave up 6 bases, with 10 bases separating them.